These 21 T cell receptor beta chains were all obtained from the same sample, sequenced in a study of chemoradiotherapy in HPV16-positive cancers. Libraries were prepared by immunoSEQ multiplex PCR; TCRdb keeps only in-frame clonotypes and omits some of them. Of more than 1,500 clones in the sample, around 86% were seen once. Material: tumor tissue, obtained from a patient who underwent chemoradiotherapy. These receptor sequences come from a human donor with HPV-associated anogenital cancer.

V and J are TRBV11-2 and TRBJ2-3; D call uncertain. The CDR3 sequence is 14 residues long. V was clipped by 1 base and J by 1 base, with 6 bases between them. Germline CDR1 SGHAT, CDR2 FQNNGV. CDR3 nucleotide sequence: TGTGCCAGCAGCTTAGGGCAGGGCACAGATACGCAGTATTTT. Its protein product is CASSLGQGTDTQYF.

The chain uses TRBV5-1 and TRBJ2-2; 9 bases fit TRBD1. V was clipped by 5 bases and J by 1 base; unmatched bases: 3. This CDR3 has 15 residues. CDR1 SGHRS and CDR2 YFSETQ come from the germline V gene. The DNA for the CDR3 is TGCGCCAGCAGACGGGGACAGGGGAACACCGGGGAGCTGTTTTTT. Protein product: CASRRGQGNTGELFF.

The CDR3 sequence is CASSLLLAGGDYEQYF. CDR3 DNA sequence: TGCGCCAGCAGCTTGTTACTAGCGGGGGGCGACTACGAGCAGTACTTC. The V gene is TRBV5-1, the J gene TRBJ2-7; 12 bases are a match to TRBD2. Germline lookup yields CDR1 SGHRS and CDR2 YFSETQ. The CDR3 length is 16 residues. Trimming at V came to 1 base and at J to 3 bases, leaving 5 bases not matched to a gene.

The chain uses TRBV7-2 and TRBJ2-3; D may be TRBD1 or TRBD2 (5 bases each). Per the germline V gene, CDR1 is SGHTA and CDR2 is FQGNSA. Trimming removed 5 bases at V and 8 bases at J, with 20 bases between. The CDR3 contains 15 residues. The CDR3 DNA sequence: TGTGCCAGCAGCCGACCCGGGGCGTACAAGAGTACGCAGTATTTT. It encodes CASSRPGAYKSTQYF.

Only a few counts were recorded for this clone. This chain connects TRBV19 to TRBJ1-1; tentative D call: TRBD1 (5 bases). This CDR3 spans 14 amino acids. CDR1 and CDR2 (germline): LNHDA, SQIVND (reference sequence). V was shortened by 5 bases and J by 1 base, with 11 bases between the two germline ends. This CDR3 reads CASSSAGWNTEAFF. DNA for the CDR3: TGTGCCAGTAGTTCTGCAGGGTGGAACACTGAAGCTTTCTTT.

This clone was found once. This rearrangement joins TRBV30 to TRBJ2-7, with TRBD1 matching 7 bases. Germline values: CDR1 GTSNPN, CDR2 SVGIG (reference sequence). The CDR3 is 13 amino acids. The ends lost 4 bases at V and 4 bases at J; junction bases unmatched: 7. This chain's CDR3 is CAWKGTAAYEQYF. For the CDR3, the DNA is TGTGCCTGGAAGGGGACAGCTGCTTACGAGCAGTACTTC.

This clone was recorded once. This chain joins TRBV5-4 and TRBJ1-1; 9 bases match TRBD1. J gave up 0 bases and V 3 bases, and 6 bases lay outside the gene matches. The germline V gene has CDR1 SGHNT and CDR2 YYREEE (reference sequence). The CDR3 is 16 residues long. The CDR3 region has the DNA TGTGCCAGCAGCTGGCCGGGACAGGGAGTGAACACTGAAGCTTTCTTT. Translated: CASSWPGQGVNTEAFF.

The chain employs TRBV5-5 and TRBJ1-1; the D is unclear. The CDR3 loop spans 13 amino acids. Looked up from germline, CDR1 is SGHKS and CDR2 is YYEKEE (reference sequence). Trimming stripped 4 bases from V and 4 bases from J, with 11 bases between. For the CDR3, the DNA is TGTGCCAGCAGCCCGCGCCTTGCCACTGAAGCTTTCTTT. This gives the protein CASSPRLATEAFF.

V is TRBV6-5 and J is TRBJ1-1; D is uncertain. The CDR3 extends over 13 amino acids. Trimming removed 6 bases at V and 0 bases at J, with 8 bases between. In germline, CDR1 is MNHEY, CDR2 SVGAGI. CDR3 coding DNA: TGTGCCAGCAGGGTGTCTATGAACACTGAAGCTTTCTTT. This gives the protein CASRVSMNTEAFF.

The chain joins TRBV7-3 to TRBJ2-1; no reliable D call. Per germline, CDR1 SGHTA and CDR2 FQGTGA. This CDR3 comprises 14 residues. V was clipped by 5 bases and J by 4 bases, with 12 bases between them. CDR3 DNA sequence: TGTGCCAGCAGCCTCATGGGGATGTACAATGAGCAGTTCTTC. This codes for CASSLMGMYNEQFF.

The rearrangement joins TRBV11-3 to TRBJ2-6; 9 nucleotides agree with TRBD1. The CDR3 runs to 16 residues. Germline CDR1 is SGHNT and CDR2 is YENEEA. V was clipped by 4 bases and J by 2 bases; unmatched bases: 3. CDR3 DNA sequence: TGTGCCAGCAGCTCCCGACAGGGGGCTGGGGCCAACGTCCTGACTTTC. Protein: CASSSRQGAGANVLTF.

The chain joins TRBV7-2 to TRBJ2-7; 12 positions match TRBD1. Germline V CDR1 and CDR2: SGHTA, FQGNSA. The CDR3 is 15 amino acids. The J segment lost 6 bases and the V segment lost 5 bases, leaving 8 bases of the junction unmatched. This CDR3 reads CASSKGDRGPLEQYF. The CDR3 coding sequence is TGTGCCAGCAGCAAGGGGGACAGGGGGCCTCTCGAGCAGTACTTC.

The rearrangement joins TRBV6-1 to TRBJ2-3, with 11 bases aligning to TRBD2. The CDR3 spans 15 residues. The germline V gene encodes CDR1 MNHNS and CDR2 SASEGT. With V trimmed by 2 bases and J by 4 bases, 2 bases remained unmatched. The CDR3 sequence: CASSEFSGGADTQYF. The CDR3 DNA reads TGTGCCAGCAGTGAATTTAGCGGGGGGGCAGATACGCAGTATTTT.

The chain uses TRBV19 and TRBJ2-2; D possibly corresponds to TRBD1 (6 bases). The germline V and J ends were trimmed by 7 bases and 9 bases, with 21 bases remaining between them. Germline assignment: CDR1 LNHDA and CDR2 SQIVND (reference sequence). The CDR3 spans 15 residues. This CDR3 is CASTPGQWAVRELFF. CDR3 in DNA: TGTGCCAGTACCCCCGGACAGTGGGCTGTCCGGGAGCTGTTTTTT.

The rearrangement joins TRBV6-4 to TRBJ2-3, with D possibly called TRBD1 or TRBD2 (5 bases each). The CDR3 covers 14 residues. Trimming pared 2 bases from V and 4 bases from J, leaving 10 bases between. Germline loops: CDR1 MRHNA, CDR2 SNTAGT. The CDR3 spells CASSDGGGADTQYF. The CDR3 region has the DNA TGTGCCAGCAGTGACGGGGGTGGCGCAGATACGCAGTATTTT.

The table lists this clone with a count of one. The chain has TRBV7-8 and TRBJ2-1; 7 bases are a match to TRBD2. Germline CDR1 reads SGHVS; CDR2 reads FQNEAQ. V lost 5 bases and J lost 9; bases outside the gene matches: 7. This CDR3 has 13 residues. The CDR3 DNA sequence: TGTGCCAGCAGCCTCCGACTAGCCGGTGAGCAGTTCTTC. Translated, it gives CASSLRLAGEQFF.

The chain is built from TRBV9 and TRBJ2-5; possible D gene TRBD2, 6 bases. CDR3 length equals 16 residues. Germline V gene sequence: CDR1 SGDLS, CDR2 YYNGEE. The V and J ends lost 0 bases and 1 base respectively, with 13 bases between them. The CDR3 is CASSVGLGGIQETQYF. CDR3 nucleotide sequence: TGTGCCAGCAGCGTAGGTTTGGGGGGTATCCAAGAGACCCAGTACTTC.

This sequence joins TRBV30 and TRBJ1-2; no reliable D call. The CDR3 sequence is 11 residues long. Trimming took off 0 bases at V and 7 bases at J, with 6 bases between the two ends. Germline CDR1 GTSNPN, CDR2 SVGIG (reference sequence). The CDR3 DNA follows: TGTGCCTGGAGTGTAACGGGTGGCTACACCTTC. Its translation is CAWSVTGGYTF.

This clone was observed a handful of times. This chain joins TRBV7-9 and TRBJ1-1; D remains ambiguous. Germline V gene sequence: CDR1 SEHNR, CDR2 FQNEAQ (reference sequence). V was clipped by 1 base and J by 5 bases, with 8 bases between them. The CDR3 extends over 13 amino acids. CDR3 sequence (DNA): TGTGCCAGCAGCTTAGATAGGGAGACTGAAGCTTTCTTT. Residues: CASSLDRETEAFF.

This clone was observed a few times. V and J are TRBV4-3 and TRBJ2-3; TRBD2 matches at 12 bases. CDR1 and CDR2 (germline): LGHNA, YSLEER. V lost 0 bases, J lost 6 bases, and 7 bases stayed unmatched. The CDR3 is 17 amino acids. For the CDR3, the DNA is TGCGCCAGCAGCCAAGATCCCGGGACTAGCGGGCCGGATACGCAGTATTTT. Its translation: CASSQDPGTSGPDTQYF.

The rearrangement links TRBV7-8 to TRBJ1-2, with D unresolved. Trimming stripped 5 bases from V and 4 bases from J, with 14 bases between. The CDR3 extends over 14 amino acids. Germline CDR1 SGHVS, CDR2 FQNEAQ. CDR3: CASSPEPQLYGYTF. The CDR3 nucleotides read TGTGCCAGCAGCCCAGAGCCCCAGCTCTATGGCTACACCTTC.